The rows below give T cell receptor beta chains drawn from one sample of a study of CD8 T cells in Susac syndrome. TCRdb recomputed calls from the immunoSEQ multiplex PCR reads with MiXCR, one row per CDR3 protein. The sample lists about 300,000 distinct CDR3 sequences, about 89% seen once, with approximately 0.18% in the top ten. The sample consisted of CD8+ T cells from PBMCs. These receptor sequences come from a human donor with multiple sclerosis. CDR3s leave out the opening cysteine and the closing phenylalanine or tryptophan.

TRBJ2-5,TRBV7-9,ASSSKLGTRQETQY
TRBJ2-3,TRBV14,ASSVLAGASDTQY
TRBJ2-5,TRBV13,ASSLPQTGIETQY
TRBJ2-3,TRBV3-1,ASSLTYVQREEPVATDTQY
TRBJ1-3,TRBV15,ATSRAVLGSGNTIY
TRBJ1-4,TRBV2,ASSEAAADRKLF
TRBJ1-2,TRBV12-3/TRBV12-4,ASSLGQGFDGYT
TRBJ2-5,TRBV29-1,SVDRETQY
TRBJ2-3,TRBV27,ASSAQGAIGPDTQY
TRBJ2-7,TRBV25-1,ASISRDINEQY
TRBJ2-1,TRBV20-1,SAPRLAGENEQF
TRBJ2-5,TRBV2,ASRLFKETQY
TRBJ2-7,TRBV28,ASSLTGLSGSYEQY
TRBJ2-7,TRBV6-6,ASTQGQAYEQY
TRBJ2-4,TRBV7-9,ASSPSLGGLAKNIQY
TRBJ2-7,TRBV21-1,ASSKEPGLADPYEQY